A selection of T cell receptor beta chains follows, all from one sample in a study of T cells expressing NK-cell markers. TCRdb re-called the 5' RACE reads and gives one entry per CDR3 protein, without DNA. The sample totals about 460,000 distinct CDR3 sequences. The sequenced sample was blood T cells: a sorted CD56 or NKG2C T cell subset, CD4+ or CD8+ T cells, or bulk PBMC T cells (not recorded which). The receptors were sampled from a woman between 50 and 59 years old in good health. Both conserved end residues are part of each CDR3. The order of the fields is J gene, V gene, CDR3 protein.

j_gene: TRBJ2-7
v_gene: TRBV15
CDR3aa: CATSRAGQGNYEQYF

j_gene: TRBJ1-5
v_gene: TRBV15
CDR3aa: CATSREGPGQPQHF

j_gene: TRBJ2-1
v_gene: TRBV27
CDR3aa: CASRNYGGELENEQFF

j_gene: TRBJ2-7
v_gene: TRBV20-1
CDR3aa: CSARDLAAVHTDEQYF

j_gene: TRBJ2-1
v_gene: TRBV20-1
CDR3aa: CSATRTSGRDNEQFF

j_gene: TRBJ1-1
v_gene: TRBV25-1
CDR3aa: CASSLSNRGLGEAFF

j_gene: TRBJ2-1
v_gene: TRBV7-9
CDR3aa: CASSLPQLYNEQFF

j_gene: TRBJ2-3
v_gene: TRBV20-1
CDR3aa: CSAEAVGVGGADTQYF

j_gene: TRBJ1-1
v_gene: TRBV14
CDR3aa: CASSQGGRNTEAFF

j_gene: TRBJ1-1
v_gene: TRBV24-1
CDR3aa: CATSTDTRGNTEAFF

j_gene: TRBJ2-5
v_gene: TRBV6-6
CDR3aa: CASSYGAGGPGETQYF

j_gene: TRBJ1-3
v_gene: TRBV6-5
CDR3aa: CASSRTGPSGNTIYF

j_gene: TRBJ1-4
v_gene: TRBV19
CDR3aa: CASTLVVQGSEKLFF

j_gene: TRBJ2-1
v_gene: TRBV5-1
CDR3aa: CASSLSRTGEQFF

j_gene: TRBJ2-1
v_gene: TRBV7-9
CDR3aa: CASSPSGRDPWGQFF

j_gene: TRBJ2-3
v_gene: TRBV4-1
CDR3aa: CASSRAFGSDTQYF